This T cell receptor beta chain was profiled in a study of T-cell reconstitution after alpha-beta-depleted transplantation in children. This CDR3 region has 14 residues. The V gene lost 3 bases and the J gene lost 0 bases, with 9 bases spanning the gap. The V gene's germline CDR1 is SGHTA and CDR2 FQGNSA. General observations from the study: In patients about two months after transplant, alpha-beta T cells reportedly arose from several hundred expanded graft clones. After transplant, high TCRbeta diversity at day 60 in some patients arose from surviving recipient T cells and thymic progenitors. T-cell counts and diversity at one year following transplant were attributed mainly to newly produced T cells.

For TCRbeta, the library was prepared with unique molecular identifiers. TCRdb re-called the PCR reads with MiXCR, one entry per CDR3 protein. The sample yields fewer than 250,000 distinct CDR3 sequences, approximately 17% seen once. This clonotype was detected a few times. Antigen specificity is unknown. The sample here was PBMCs, mostly from graft donor cells, taken 360 days after TCRalphabeta/CD19-depleted stem cell transplant. This TCR came from a male patient aged 2-10 years who had a stem cell transplant for acute lymphoblastic leukemia, so the T cells may come from the graft donor. The V call is TRBV7-2, the J call TRBJ2-7, with D hard to call. This CDR3 is CASSLGQISYEQYF. The CDR3 DNA reads TGTGCCAGCAGCTTGGGTCAAATCTCCTACGAGCAGTACTTC.